Following are 26 T cell receptor beta chains from one sample sequenced in a study of blood T cell repertoires in COVID-19. Clones were read by immunoSEQ multiplex PCR, and TCRdb kept only the in-frame ones, dropping some. The repertoire holds some 270,000 clones, with about nine tenths as singletons. Sequences were obtained from PBMCs or T cells enriched from blood (not recorded which). These receptors came from a woman in her twenties or thirties with acute COVID-19.

This CDR3 reads CASSHRPGQGYTGELFF. The CDR3 DNA is TGTGCCAGTAGTCATCGGCCGGGACAGGGGTACACCGGGGAGCTGTTTTTT. This chain uses TRBV19 with TRBJ2-2; the match to TRBD1 covers 10 bases. Germline values: CDR1 LNHDA, CDR2 SQIVND (reference sequence). The CDR3 contains 17 residues. Unmatched junction bases numbered 9, after V lost 5 bases and J lost 3 bases.

The V and J genes are TRBV5-1 and TRBJ2-5; unclear D gene. This CDR3 contains 15 residues. V dropped 4 bases and J dropped 4 bases, with 17 bases sitting between them. Germline CDR1 SGHRS, CDR2 YFSETQ. This chain's CDR3 is CASSPYGNPGETQYF. For the CDR3, the DNA is TGCGCCAGCAGCCCATACGGAAACCCGGGAGAGACCCAGTACTTC.

The chain uses TRBV30 and TRBJ2-2; 10 bases match TRBD1. The CDR3 length is 14 residues. Germline values: CDR1 GTSNPN, CDR2 SVGIG (reference sequence). J was trimmed by 5 bases and V by 5 bases; bases with no gene match: 5. CDR3 sequence (DNA): TGTGCCTGGGACAGACAGGGGGCGACCGGGGAGCTGTTTTTT. It is translated as CAWDRQGATGELFF.

The V gene is TRBV6-5, the J gene TRBJ2-6; D gene ambiguous. V shed 6 bases and J shed 1 base, with 7 bases lying between them. The germline V gene has CDR1 MNHEY and CDR2 SVGAGI. The CDR3 is 14 residues long. For the CDR3, the DNA is TGTGCCAGCAGAGCCCCGTCTGGGGCCAACGTCCTGACTTTC. Translating gives CASRAPSGANVLTF.

The rearrangement uses TRBV28 and TRBJ1-5; no clear D. The germline V and J ends were trimmed by 5 bases and 5 bases, with 10 bases remaining between them. Germline V lookup: CDR1 MDHEN, CDR2 SYDVKM. The CDR3 runs 13 residues. In DNA form, the CDR3 reads TGTGCCAGCAGTCCGTTGGAGGATCAGCCCCAGCATTTT. Translating gives CASSPLEDQPQHF.

This chain links TRBV7-8 with TRBJ2-7, with 9 positions matching TRBD1. The germline V gene has CDR1 SGHVS and CDR2 FQNEAQ. V dropped 5 bases and J dropped 6; count of bases not matched to a gene: 11. The CDR3 is made up of 15 amino acids. CDR3 region: CASSAGTGLFFEQYF. CDR3 bases: TGTGCCAGCAGCGCTGGGACAGGGCTTTTCTTCGAGCAGTACTTC. The entire variable domain, with the rest obtained from reference TRBV7-8 and TRBJ2-7, is as follows: GAGVSQSPRYKVAKRGQDVALRCDPISGHVSLFWYQQALGQGPEFLTYFQNEAQLDKSGLPSDRFFAERPEGSVSTLKIQRTQQEDSAVYLCASSAGTGLFFEQYFGPGTRLTVT.

The chain recombines TRBV7-2 with TRBJ2-1; 9 bases map to TRBD1. Germline trimming cut 5 bases from V and 4 bases from J; bases unmatched to any gene: 9. The CDR3 has 16 amino acids. Germline V gene sequence: CDR1 SGHTA, CDR2 FQGNSA. CDR3 region: CASSAIGQGSYNEQFF. The CDR3 DNA reads as TGTGCCAGCAGCGCAATTGGACAGGGGAGTTACAATGAGCAGTTCTTC.

The rearrangement joins TRBV9 to TRBJ2-2; 9 bases are a match to TRBD1. Germline V gene sequence: CDR1 SGDLS, CDR2 YYNGEE. The CDR3 runs to 15 residues. V lost 3 bases, J lost 7 bases, and 7 bases stayed unmatched. The CDR3 region is CASSAGTGWLGELFF. The CDR3, as DNA: TGTGCCAGCAGCGCGGGGACAGGGTGGCTCGGGGAGCTGTTTTTT.

CDR3 DNA sequence: TGCGCCAGCAGCCCAGCTGGACAGGGGAACACCGGGGAGCTGTTTTTT. Translated, it gives CASSPAGQGNTGELFF. V gene TRBV4-3 combines with J gene TRBJ2-2; 8 nucleotides agree with TRBD1. Trimming took 4 bases from V and 1 from J; bases not matched to a gene: 5. The CDR3 consists of 16 residues. The germline gives CDR1 LGHNA, CDR2 YSLEER.

The CDR3 region has the DNA TGTGCCAGCAGCTGGGGGGGCGCTAGCGGCGAGCAGTACTTC. It is translated as CASSWGGASGEQYF. This chain uses TRBV5-4 with TRBJ2-7; a possible D gene is TRBD2 (7 bases). V was cut by 3 bases and J by 6 bases, with 16 bases left in between. The CDR3 has 14 residues. From germline, CDR1 is SGHNT and CDR2 YYREEE (reference sequence).

The CDR3 sequence: CASSLGGLAGPRRGELFF. CDR3 DNA sequence: TGTGCCAGCAGCTTAGGTGGACTAGCGGGGCCTAGACGCGGGGAGCTGTTTTTT. This chain links TRBV7-9 with TRBJ2-2, with 12 bases aligning to TRBD2. The CDR3 runs 18 residues. V was pared by 1 base and J by 7 bases, with 10 bases of the junction left unmatched. The germline CDR1 and CDR2 sequences are SEHNR and FQNEAQ (reference sequence).

CDR3 nucleotide sequence: TGTGCCAGCAGGCGACTGGGTGAGCAGTTCTTC. Protein sequence: CASRRLGEQFF. This chain joins TRBV2 and TRBJ2-1; no reliable D call. The V end was cut by 6 bases, the J end by 9 bases, with 9 bases between. This CDR3 has 11 residues. In germline, CDR1 is SNHLY, CDR2 FYNNEI.

The chain links TRBV6-5 to TRBJ2-1; 11 bases are a match to TRBD2. Germline CDR1 MNHEY, CDR2 SVGAGI. The CDR3 has 15 amino acids. V gave up 6 bases and J gave up 4 bases; unmatched junction bases: 5. CDR3 bases: TGTGCCAGCAGAGCCATAGCGGGAGGGTACAATGAGCAGTTCTTC. It translates to CASRAIAGGYNEQFF.

The V gene is TRBV28, the J gene TRBJ1-2, with D perhaps TRBD1 (6 bases). Trimming cost V 5 bases and J 4 bases, with 17 bases left between them. The CDR3 has 15 amino acids. Germline V gene data show CDR1 as MDHEN and CDR2 as SYDVKM. CDR3 amino acids: CASSTLRQVPYGYTF. For the CDR3, the DNA is TGTGCCAGCAGTACCCTCCGACAGGTGCCCTATGGCTACACCTTC.

CDR3: CASSPDQQGNEAFF. Written as DNA, the CDR3 is TGCGCCAGCAGCCCCGACCAGCAGGGGAATGAAGCTTTCTTT. The chain couples TRBV5-1 to TRBJ1-1; TRBD1 is a possible D gene (6 bases). Looked up from germline, CDR1 is SGHRS and CDR2 is YFSETQ. The germline V and J ends were trimmed by 4 bases and 7 bases, with 17 bases remaining between them. The CDR3 sequence is 14 residues long.

The chain has TRBV6-2 or TRBV6-3 and TRBJ2-1, with D perhaps TRBD2 (6 bases). Germline V CDR1 and CDR2: MNHEY, SVGEGT. The CDR3 runs to 20 residues. V was shortened by 5 bases and J by 5 bases, with 31 bases between the two germline ends. The CDR3 sequence is CASSPSGGGTVSRWDNEQFF. CDR3 nucleotides: TGTGCCAGCAGTCCCTCGGGCGGCGGGACTGTAAGCAGGTGGGACAATGAGCAGTTCTTC.

V usage is TRBV5-1 and J usage is TRBJ1-2, with TRBD1 as a possible D gene (6 bases). The CDR3 has 17 residues. In germline, CDR1 is SGHRS, CDR2 YFSETQ. Trimming cost V 0 bases and J 2 bases, with 17 bases left between them. The CDR3 protein is CASSLGLQRDTNYGYTF. The DNA of the CDR3 is TGCGCCAGCAGCTTGGGACTACAACGGGACACGAACTATGGCTACACCTTC.

The chain links TRBV29-1 to TRBJ2-1; 8 bases line up with TRBD2. Germline V gives CDR1 SQVTM, CDR2 ANQGSEA. The V segment lost 5 bases and the J segment 5 bases; nucleotides outside the gene matches: 8. The length of the CDR3 is 14 residues. The CDR3 is CSVLIAGSHNEQFF. DNA for the CDR3: TGCAGCGTTCTGATAGCGGGGAGCCACAATGAGCAGTTCTTC.

CDR3 loop: CASSEASGTGELFF. The CDR3, as DNA: TGTGCCAGCAGTGAAGCTTCCGGGACCGGGGAGCTGTTTTTT. The chain joins TRBV2 to TRBJ2-2; D remains ambiguous. V lost 0 bases, J lost 5 bases, and 7 bases lay in between. The CDR3 has 14 amino acids. Germline V gene lookup returns CDR1 SNHLY and CDR2 FYNNEI.

The chain combines TRBV6-6 with TRBJ2-3; 7 bases line up with TRBD2. Unmatched junction bases numbered 5, after V lost 2 bases and J lost 0 bases. The CDR3 runs to 16 residues. Germline lookup yields CDR1 MNHNY and CDR2 SVGAGI (reference sequence). CDR3 residues: CASSYPSGLSTDTQYF. The CDR3 nucleotides are TGTGCCAGCAGTTACCCTAGCGGTCTAAGCACAGATACGCAGTATTTT.

The chain employs TRBV6-5 and TRBJ2-7; TRBD1 aligns across 7 bases. Germline CDR1 reads MNHEY; CDR2 reads SVGAGI. The CDR3 spans 15 residues. Germline trimming cut 6 bases from V and 0 bases from J; bases unmatched to any gene: 8. The CDR3 sequence: CASRSGTASSYEQYF. CDR3 DNA: TGTGCCAGCAGGTCCGGGACAGCAAGCTCCTACGAGCAGTACTTC.

This CDR3 is CASSLGGALQETQYF. Written as DNA, the CDR3 is TGTGCCAGCAGTTTGGGGGGAGCCCTTCAAGAGACCCAGTACTTC. This chain uses TRBV28 with TRBJ2-5; possible D gene TRBD2, 6 bases. In germline, CDR1 is MDHEN, CDR2 SYDVKM. Trimming took off 3 bases at V and 2 bases at J, with 13 bases between the two ends. The CDR3 is 15 amino acids.

The CDR3 spells CASSWRSSPTTDTQYF. In DNA, the CDR3 is TGTGCCAGCAGTTGGCGCTCCAGCCCGACAACAGATACGCAGTATTTT. The chain recombines TRBV6-6 with TRBJ2-3, with unresolved D. V gave up 4 bases and J gave up 3 bases, with 17 bases separating them. This CDR3 comprises 16 residues. Germline CDR1 and CDR2: MNHNY and SVGAGI (reference sequence).

V and J are TRBV13 and TRBJ1-1, with D uncertain. The CDR3 has 11 amino acids. CDR1 PRHDT and CDR2 FYEKMQ come from the germline V gene (reference sequence). V shed 7 bases and J shed 5 bases, with 8 bases lying between them. CDR3 amino acids: CASKGGTEAFF. The DNA for the CDR3 is TGTGCCAGCAAAGGAGGGACTGAAGCTTTCTTT.

The V gene is TRBV4-2, the J gene TRBJ2-1; 7 bases are a match to TRBD2. The CDR3 has 17 residues. Germline lookup yields CDR1 LGHNA and CDR2 YNFKEQ. J was trimmed by 0 bases and V by 1 base; bases with no gene match: 6. CDR3 loop: CASSQVYGGSSYNEQFF. As DNA, the CDR3 is TGTGCCAGCAGCCAAGTATATGGCGGGAGCTCCTACAATGAGCAGTTCTTC.

The CDR3: CASSGTGVNQPQHF. DNA of the CDR3: TGTGCCAGCAGCGGGACAGGGGTGAATCAGCCCCAGCATTTT. The chain links TRBV2 to TRBJ1-5, with 10 bases identical to TRBD1. J was trimmed by 4 bases and V by 6 bases; bases with no gene match: 3. Germline CDR1 and CDR2: SNHLY and FYNNEI. The CDR3 has 14 residues. The entire variable domain, with the rest obtained from reference TRBV2 and TRBJ1-5, is as follows: EPEVTQTPSHQVTQMGQEVILRCVPISNHLYFYWYRQILGQKVEFLVSFYNNEISEKSEIFDDQFSVERPDGSNFTLKIRSTKLEDSAMYFCASSGTGVNQPQHFGDGTRLSIL.